This TCR beta chain emerged from a study of Graves' ophthalmopathy and Graves' hyperthyroidism. For the study at large: In this cohort's terms, stable hyperthyroidism meant no ophthalmopathy by 18 months of follow-up.

Amplification of the TCR beta CDR3 regions used RNA transcripts (as template). RT-PCR was first run with HTBI primers, then multiplex PCR in a second round. Each CDR3 protein gets one entry after TCRdb re-called the multiplex PCR reads with MiXCR. The sample includes 900,000 to 1,200,000 distinct CDR3 sequences, 35% to 40% of them seen just once. Recruitment covered hyperthyroidism patients aged 18 to 65 whose new diagnosis was of under 2 months' duration. From germline, CDR1 is SQVTM and CDR2 ANQGSEA. This CDR3 spans 21 amino acids. Between the trimmed V and J ends, which lost 4 bases and 11 bases, there was a span of 44 bases. Comment on this clonotype: Its antigen is as yet unknown.

Broader study findings: Blood also harbored most expanded thyroid clonotypes above 0.001 frequency.

Sequences were obtained from peripheral blood or thyroid tissue (not recorded which). The sequence came from an adult man with Graves' hyperthyroidism. The J gene is TRBJ2-5, the V gene TRBV29-1; TRBD1 is a possible D gene (6 bases). The CDR3 spells CSVGLGSPHSVGAAGTEIQYF. The CDR3, as DNA: TGCAGCGTTGGGCTGGGCAGTCCCCACTCTGTGGGGGCTGCTGGCACAGAGATACAGTACTTC.